Listed below are T cell receptor beta chains from one sample, sequenced in a study of shared clonotypes between healthy human individuals. Profiled with immunoSEQ multiplex PCR; TCRdb holds only in-frame clones, not every one. The sample shows under 550,000 clones, almost 97% of them seen only once. Sample: naive CD4+ T cells sorted from blood. The source is a woman in her 30s in good health. CDR3s include the opening cysteine and the closing phenylalanine or tryptophan. The D gene is left open where the match is weak. Expanded clones get a size class; other rows say once, few or many, or leave the size out.

clone_size	v_call	j_call	d_call	cdr3_aa	cdr3_nt
-	TRBV14	TRBJ2-1	-	CASSPFIGEQFF	TGTGCCAGCAGCCCCTTTATAGGTGAGCAGTTCTTC
-	TRBV25-1	TRBJ2-7	-	CASSYTGVGEDEQYF	TGTGCCAGCAGTTATACGGGAGTGGGGGAAGACGAGCAGTACTTC
-	TRBV19	TRBJ2-5	TRBD1	CASSKGTGGVGGETQYF	TGTGCCAGTAGTAAGGGGACAGGGGGTGTCGGAGGAGAGACCCAGTACTTC
once	TRBV28	TRBJ2-3	TRBD1	CASRRQGSDTQYF	TGTGCCAGCAGACGACAGGGGTCAGATACGCAGTATTTT
-	TRBV28	TRBJ2-7	-	CASSLGYSSGYEQYF	TGTGCCAGCAGTTTAGGGTACAGTAGCGGCTACGAGCAGTACTTC
-	TRBV28	TRBJ2-7	-	CASRDSLNQLYEQYF	TGTGCCAGCAGGGACAGTCTTAACCAACTCTACGAGCAGTACTTC
-	TRBV20-1	TRBJ2-3	-	CSAFFDTQYF	TGCAGTGCTTTTTTTGATACGCAGTATTTT
-	TRBV28	TRBJ2-7	-	CASSTREQYF	TGTGCCAGCAGTACGAGGGAGCAGTACTTC
-	TRBV7-8	TRBJ2-4	TRBD1	CASSFGRLTGKVPGAKNIQYF	TGTGCCAGCAGTTTCGGCCGATTGACAGGGAAAGTTCCTGGAGCCAAAAACATTCAGTACTTC
-	TRBV29-1	TRBJ1-4	-	CSVALEVANEKLFF	TGCAGCGTTGCCCTTGAGGTGGCTAATGAAAAACTGTTTTTT
-	TRBV19	TRBJ1-1	-	CASTGWAGALSEAFF	TGTGCCAGTACCGGCTGGGCAGGGGCGTTGAGTGAAGCTTTCTTT
-	TRBV18	TRBJ2-5	TRBD2	CASSPGTRVKETQYF	TGTGCCAGCTCACCGGGGACTAGGGTAAAAGAGACCCAGTACTTC
-	TRBV6-5	TRBJ1-1	TRBD1	CASSYSGTGGHTEAFF	TGTGCCAGCAGTTACTCAGGGACAGGGGGTCACACTGAAGCTTTCTTT
-	TRBV6-4	TRBJ1-2	-	CASSETVTYGYTF	TGTGCCAGCAGTGAGACAGTGACTTATGGCTACACCTTC
-	TRBV5-1	TRBJ2-7	TRBD1	CASSPGDRDRYEQYF	TGCGCCAGCAGCCCCGGGGACAGGGATAGGTACGAGCAGTACTTC
-	TRBV5-1	TRBJ2-1	-	CASSSVGYNEQFF	TGCGCCAGCAGCTCGGTGGGGTACAATGAGCAGTTCTTC
-	TRBV28	TRBJ2-7	-	CASSPHHSYEQYF	TGTGCCAGCAGTCCCCACCACTCCTACGAGCAGTACTTC
-	TRBV10-3	TRBJ2-1	-	CAISRESSYNEQFF	TGTGCCATCAGTAGGGAGAGCTCCTACAATGAGCAGTTCTTC
-	TRBV7-9	TRBJ2-2	TRBD2	CASSLPTSGRARTGELFF	TGTGCCAGCAGCTTACCGACTAGCGGGAGGGCCAGAACCGGGGAGCTGTTTTTT
-	TRBV27	TRBJ2-7	-	CASSRSGISTTYEQYF	TGTGCCAGCAGTCGCAGTGGCATCTCCACCACCTACGAGCAGTACTTC
once	TRBV5-1	TRBJ2-5	-	CASSQTDSETQYF	TGCGCCAGCAGCCAGACAGACTCCGAGACCCAGTACTTC
-	TRBV21-1	TRBJ2-5	-	CASSSQGGETQYF	TGTGCCAGCAGCAGTCAAGGTGGAGAGACCCAGTACTTC
-	TRBV7-9	TRBJ1-4	TRBD1	CASSTYRGRNEKLFF	TGTGCCAGCAGCACCTACAGGGGTCGAAATGAAAAACTGTTTTTT
-	TRBV19	TRBJ1-4	-	CASTIYGTREKLFF	TGTGCCAGTACCATATACGGAACTCGTGAAAAACTGTTTTTT
-	TRBV28	TRBJ1-5	-	CASRVQGQPQHF	TGTGCCAGCAGGGTCCAGGGTCAGCCCCAGCATTTT
-	TRBV7-5	TRBJ2-7	-	CASSSRSSLSTSSYEQYF	TGTGCCAGCAGCTCACGTAGCAGCCTCAGTACTTCCTCCTACGAGCAGTACTTC
once	TRBV6-1	TRBJ1-2	-	CASSEWPNKRSYGYTF	TGTGCCAGCAGTGAATGGCCCAACAAAAGAAGCTATGGCTACACCTTC
-	TRBV4-1	TRBJ2-1	TRBD2	CASSSPGTSVYNEQFF	TGCGCCAGCAGCTCACCCGGGACTAGCGTCTACAATGAGCAGTTCTTC
-	TRBV25-1	TRBJ2-3	TRBD2	CASTPWGGTQYF	TGTGCCAGCACCCCATGGGGGGGTACGCAGTATTTT
-	TRBV25-1	TRBJ2-1	-	CASTPSLDHNEQFF	TGTGCCAGCACACCGAGTTTGGACCACAATGAGCAGTTCTTC
-	TRBV5-6	TRBJ2-7	TRBD1	CASSLEGQGYEQYF	TGTGCCAGCAGCTTGGAGGGACAGGGGTACGAGCAGTACTTC
-	TRBV5-1	TRBJ2-3	TRBD1	CASSLRTGDGDTQYF	TGCGCCAGCAGCCTCAGGACAGGGGATGGAGATACGCAGTATTTT
-	TRBV27	TRBJ1-2	TRBD1	CASSDIDRGFYGYTF	TGTGCCAGCAGCGACATAGACAGGGGCTTCTATGGCTACACCTTC
-	TRBV28	TRBJ1-5	-	CASSPGGGSNQPQHF	TGTGCCAGCAGTCCCGGTGGAGGGAGCAATCAGCCCCAGCATTTT
-	TRBV7-9	TRBJ2-2	-	CASSPWRYTGELFF	TGTGCCAGCAGCCCGTGGCGGTACACCGGGGAGCTGTTTTTT
-	TRBV19	TRBJ2-3	-	CASSIDPSGAADTQYF	TGTGCCAGTAGTATAGATCCCTCGGGGGCGGCAGATACGCAGTATTTT
-	TRBV25-1	TRBJ1-4	-	CASSDSPHEKLFF	TGTGCCAGCAGTGATAGTCCCCATGAAAAACTGTTTTTT
-	TRBV10-1	TRBJ2-1	-	CASSGIVEGPGNEQFF	TGCGCCAGCAGTGGAATAGTGGAAGGGCCCGGCAATGAGCAGTTCTTC
-	TRBV6-5	TRBJ2-7	-	CASSYSTETYEQYF	TGTGCCAGCAGTTACTCGACAGAGACCTACGAGCAGTACTTC
-	TRBV5-4	TRBJ1-1	-	CASMGAGPLNTEAFF	TGTGCCAGCATGGGGGCAGGGCCCCTGAACACTGAAGCTTTCTTT
-	TRBV28	TRBJ1-5	-	CASTPTLGVYQPQHF	TGTGCCAGCACCCCTACGCTGGGGGTGTATCAGCCCCAGCATTTT
-	TRBV18	TRBJ2-5	TRBD2	CASSAWTSGYQETQYF	TGTGCCAGCTCAGCTTGGACTAGCGGGTACCAAGAGACCCAGTACTTC